The 18 T cell receptor beta chains listed next were all sequenced from one sample in a study of cytomegalovirus exposure and HLA in healthy donors (dated by TCRdb to 2016 to 2017). The library was built by means of the immunoSEQ multiplex PCR assay. For the multiplex PCR, a mixture combining 60 forward primers for TCR Vbeta segments and 13 reverse primers for TCR Jbeta segments was used. The table was pulled from immuneACCESS by TCRdb, which kept in-frame rearrangements only. Such tables lose some clones; where checked, under half of the loss comes from unresolved V genes, and the rest has no known cause. The sample includes some 140,000 clones, with more than 70% observed a single time. About 2.9% of the sample is in the top ten clones. Sequenced: PBMCs. These receptors were obtained from a man aged 40-49 years in good health and CMV-seronegative.

This clone was observed once. V usage is TRBV7-6 and J usage is TRBJ2-7; 8 nucleotides match TRBD1. Germline V gene sequence: CDR1 SGHVS, CDR2 FNYEAQ. The ends lost 5 bases at V and 4 bases at J; junction bases unmatched: 4. The CDR3 loop spans 13 amino acids. The CDR3 DNA reads as TGTGCCAGCAGCACCCGGACAGGGTACGAGCAGTACTTC. Amino acid sequence: CASSTRTGYEQYF.

The CDR3 coding sequence is TGTGCCAGCAGTTACGGGCAGAACTACGAGCAGTACTTC. It yields the protein CASSYGQNYEQYF. The chain joins TRBV6-6 to TRBJ2-7; D is undetermined. V was cut by 2 bases and J by 3 bases, with 8 bases left in between. The CDR3 loop spans 13 amino acids. The germline V gene has CDR1 MNHNY and CDR2 SVGAGI (reference sequence).

This rearrangement joins TRBV5-6 to TRBJ2-3; TRBD2 aligns across 14 bases. The CDR3 has 16 residues. CDR1 is SGHDT and CDR2 is YYEEEE in the germline V gene. With 3 bases clipped from V and 1 base from J, the junction kept 1 base outside the gene matches. The CDR3 sequence: CASSSGLAGGTDTQYF. The CDR3 bases are TGTGCCAGCAGCTCGGGACTAGCGGGGGGCACAGATACGCAGTATTTT. The full variable domain, with the rest looked up from reference TRBV5-6 and TRBJ2-3, is DAGVTQSPTHLIKTRGQQVTLRCSPKSGHDTVSWYQQALGQGPQFIFQYYEEEERQRGNFPDRFSGHQFPNYSSELNVNALLLGDSALYLCASSSGLAGGTDTQYFGPGTRLTVL.

The sample holds one count of this clone. V is TRBV5-4 and J is TRBJ2-3; 14 nucleotides line up with TRBD2. J lost 4 bases, V lost 0 bases, and 1 base had no gene match. Germline V gene sequence: CDR1 SGHNT, CDR2 YYREEE (reference sequence). The CDR3 has 16 amino acids. The CDR3 nucleotides read TGTGCCAGCAGCTTGGGACTAGCGGGAGGGCCAGATACGCAGTATTTT. Its protein product is CASSLGLAGGPDTQYF.

A single count supports this clone. The rearrangement uses TRBV5-8 and TRBJ1-2, with no clear D. V lost 0 bases to trimming and J lost 2 bases, with 17 bases between them. The length of the CDR3 is 17 residues. CDR1 and CDR2 (germline): SGHTS, YDEGEE. CDR3 amino acids: CASSLVIRRAGNYGYTF. Here the CDR3 DNA reads TGTGCCAGCAGCTTGGTTATTCGGCGGGCGGGAAACTATGGCTACACCTTC.

V gene TRBV6-1 combines with J gene TRBJ1-1, with no clear D. The CDR3 runs to 13 residues. Germline CDR1 reads MNHNS; CDR2 reads SASEGT. V shed 8 bases and J shed 5 bases, with 15 bases lying between them. CDR3 region: CASGSGQRTEAFF. As DNA, the CDR3 is TGTGCCAGCGGCAGTGGTCAGAGGACTGAAGCTTTCTTT.

The rearrangement links TRBV29-1 to TRBJ1-4, with TRBD1 as a possible D gene (5 bases). Germline V gene data show CDR1 as SQVTM and CDR2 as ANQGSEA. V gave up 5 bases and J gave up 4 bases, with 11 bases separating them. The CDR3 totals 13 residues. The CDR3: CSVSRVNNEKLFF. DNA of the CDR3: TGCAGCGTTAGCAGGGTTAATAATGAAAAACTGTTTTTT.

The J gene is TRBJ2-7, the V gene TRBV6-1; 9 nucleotides agree with TRBD1. V dropped 6 bases and J dropped 1; count of bases not matched to a gene: 4. CDR3 size: 14 residues. Looked up from germline, CDR1 is MNHNS and CDR2 is SASEGT. The CDR3 loop reads CASSGTGISYEQYF. DNA of the CDR3: TGTGCCAGCAGCGGGACAGGGATTTCCTACGAGCAGTACTTC.

This chain uses TRBV30 with TRBJ1-1; TRBD1 matches 7 bases. J lost 5 bases, V lost 4 bases, and 13 bases had no gene match. The CDR3 sequence is 15 residues long. The germline CDR1 and CDR2 sequences are GTSNPN and SVGIG (reference sequence). Written as DNA, the CDR3 is TGTGCCTGGACCAGATTGGGGGCAGGGGGGACTGAAGCTTTCTTT. Translated: CAWTRLGAGGTEAFF. Full variable domain (rest looked up from reference TRBV30 and TRBJ1-1): SQTIHQWPATLVQPVGSPLSLECTVEGTSNPNLYWYRQAAGRGLQLLFYSVGIGQISSEVPQNLSASRPQDRQFILSSKKLLLSDSGFYLCAWTRLGAGGTEAFFGQGTRLTVV.

This rearrangement joins TRBV27 to TRBJ1-5; D is unresolved. V gave up 3 bases and J gave up 7 bases, with 16 bases separating them. This CDR3 comprises 15 residues. CDR1 and CDR2 (germline): MNHEY, SMNVEV (reference sequence). For the CDR3, the DNA is TGTGCCAGCAGTTTGTCGCCAGGAATGGGCCAGCCCCAGCATTTT. This encodes CASSLSPGMGQPQHF.

There are a few counts of this clone. J is TRBJ2-5 and V is TRBV5-1; TRBD1 aligns across 10 bases. The V gene end was trimmed by 3 bases and the J gene end by 5 bases; junction bases not matched to a gene: 7. The germline V gene has CDR1 SGHRS and CDR2 YFSETQ. This CDR3 has 15 residues. CDR3 sequence (DNA): TGCGCCAGCAGCTCCATGACAGGGGGCACGGAGACCCAGTACTTC. It codes for CASSSMTGGTETQYF.

This chain joins TRBV9 and TRBJ1-6; 10 bases fit TRBD1. CDR3 length: 16 residues. Germline CDR1 is SGDLS and CDR2 is YYNGEE. Losses at the gene ends were 2 bases for V and 5 bases for J; bases not matched to a gene: 4. CDR3 amino acids: CASSVTGQGNNSPLHF. CDR3 nucleotides: TGTGCCAGCAGCGTTACGGGACAGGGGAATAATTCACCCCTCCACTTT.

The chain joins TRBV23-1 to TRBJ2-7; TRBD1 is a possible D gene (5 bases). TRBV23-1 is an ORF, with its function uncertain. The CDR3 contains 16 residues. V lost 3 bases and J lost 0, with 15 bases in between. The CDR3 bases are TGCGCCAGCAGTCATCCCGACAGCGAGAGCTCCTACGAGCAGTACTTC. The encoded protein is CASSHPDSESSYEQYF.

This clone was observed a handful of times. This rearrangement joins TRBV5-1 to TRBJ2-1, with D maybe TRBD2 (5 bases). The CDR3 is made up of 12 amino acids. Trimming stripped 5 bases from V and 8 bases from J, with 11 bases between. Germline lookup yields CDR1 SGHRS and CDR2 YFSETQ. The CDR3 is CASSSTGDEQFF. Written as DNA, the CDR3 is TGCGCCAGCAGTTCCACCGGGGATGAGCAGTTCTTC.

J is TRBJ1-1 and V is TRBV5-1, with a possible D match to TRBD1 (5 bases). V lost 1 base and J 1 base, leaving 17 bases between the germline ends. This CDR3 spans 17 amino acids. Germline CDR1 reads SGHRS; CDR2 reads YFSETQ. The CDR3 region is CASSLTTYTDKNTEAFF. The CDR3 region has the DNA TGCGCCAGCAGCTTGACGACCTACACGGACAAGAACACTGAAGCTTTCTTT.

The V and J genes are TRBV7-2 and TRBJ2-7; a possible D gene is TRBD2 (5 bases). Germline CDR1 reads SGHTA; CDR2 reads FQGNSA. Trimming shortened V by 4 bases and J by 3 bases, and 13 bases separated the two germline ends. The length of the CDR3 is 14 residues. DNA for the CDR3: TGTGCCAGCAGCTCAAAACCCCGGGGCTACGAGCAGTACTTC. Amino acid sequence: CASSSKPRGYEQYF.

The chain couples TRBV25-1 to TRBJ2-5; 9 bases are a match to TRBD1. J was trimmed by 5 bases and V by 7 bases; bases with no gene match: 14. This CDR3 comprises 16 residues. Per the germline V gene, CDR1 is MGHDK and CDR2 is SYGVNS. CDR3 region: CASTPAGTGPWETQYF. The CDR3 nucleotides are TGTGCCAGCACCCCAGCCGGGACAGGGCCCTGGGAGACCCAGTACTTC. Complete variable domain (other parts from reference TRBV25-1 and TRBJ2-5): EADIYQTPRYLVIGTGKKITLECSQTMGHDKMYWYQQDPGMELHLIHYSYGVNSTEKGDLSSESTVSRIRTEHFPLTLESARPSHTSQYLCASTPAGTGPWETQYFGPGTRLLVL.

The chain carries TRBV9 and TRBJ2-2; D remains ambiguous. Germline CDR1 SGDLS, CDR2 YYNGEE. The CDR3 covers 16 residues. The V and J ends lost 0 bases and 1 base respectively, with 10 bases between them. The CDR3: CASSVAGHLNTGELFF. The CDR3 DNA reads as TGTGCCAGCAGCGTAGCTGGGCATTTGAACACCGGGGAGCTGTTTTTT. Drawing the rest from reference TRBV9 and TRBJ2-2, the complete variable domain is DSGVTQTPKHLITATGQRVTLRCSPRSGDLSVYWYQQSLDQGLQFLIQYYNGEERAKGNILERFSAQQFPDLHSELNLSSLELGDSALYFCASSVAGHLNTGELFFGEGSRLTVL.